What follows are 17 T cell receptor beta chains derived from one specimen sequenced in a study of blood T cell repertoires in COVID-19 (dated by TCRdb to 2018 to 2021). Library generation was performed with the immunoSEQ multiplex PCR assay. TCRdb stores this immuneACCESS table with in-frame sequences only. Part of the clones is absent; in the studies checked, under half of the shortfall reflects unresolved V genes, and no reason is known for the rest. Here the sample has some 300,000 clones; 75% to 90% occur a single time. 8% to 10% of the sample is taken by the ten largest. Material: PBMCs or T cells enriched from blood (not recorded which). Receptors originate from a woman aged 40 to 50 who had recovered from COVID-19.

This chain connects TRBV29-1 to TRBJ2-5; 7 bases match TRBD2. The CDR3 runs 13 residues. Germline V lookup: CDR1 SQVTM, CDR2 ANQGSEA. The ends lost 5 bases at V and 5 bases at J; junction bases unmatched: 8. The CDR3 DNA follows: TGCAGCGTTTCTCGGGTCGGGGGGGAGACCCAGTACTTC. Translating gives CSVSRVGGETQYF.

V is TRBV7-2 and J is TRBJ2-1; D gene unclear. This CDR3 has 15 amino acids. Per the germline V gene, CDR1 is SGHTA and CDR2 is FQGNSA. Between the trimmed V and J ends, which lost 1 base and 4 bases, there was a span of 11 bases. Written as DNA, the CDR3 is TGTGCCAGCAGCTTAGGTGTGACACGATACAATGAGCAGTTCTTC. Protein: CASSLGVTRYNEQFF.

This clone has a count of ten or more. The chain links TRBV7-9 to TRBJ1-1, with no clear D. This CDR3 has 14 residues. V lost 1 base to trimming and J lost 4 bases, with 10 bases between them. Germline V gives CDR1 SEHNR, CDR2 FQNEAQ (reference sequence). CDR3 sequence: CASSLVEAPTEAFF. CDR3 nucleotides: TGTGCCAGCAGCTTAGTTGAGGCGCCCACTGAAGCTTTCTTT.

This clone occurred once. V is TRBV7-6 and J is TRBJ1-4, with D hard to call. This CDR3 is built from 12 residues. Germline V gene sequence: CDR1 SGHVS, CDR2 FNYEAQ. V was clipped by 2 bases and J by 6 bases, with 4 bases between them. The DNA of the CDR3 is TGTGCCAGCAGCTTATCGGATGAAAAACTGTTTTTT. Translating it yields CASSLSDEKLFF.

The rearrangement links TRBV4-2 to TRBJ2-1; D perhaps matches TRBD1 (5 bases). The CDR3 extends over 18 amino acids. Germline V gene data show CDR1 as LGHNA and CDR2 as YNFKEQ. The germline V and J ends were trimmed by 0 bases and 0 bases, with 15 bases remaining between them. The CDR3 DNA is TGTGCCAGCAGCCAAGAAGTGGGGCGGATAAGCTCCTACAATGAGCAGTTCTTC. This translates into CASSQEVGRISSYNEQFF.

The V call is TRBV28, the J call TRBJ1-1; D remains unclear. The CDR3 is 10 residues long. V was pared by 8 bases and J by 3 bases, with 4 bases between. Germline V lookup: CDR1 MDHEN, CDR2 SYDVKM. The CDR3 coding sequence is TGTGCCAGCCGAGACACTGAAGCTTTCTTT. Its protein is CASRDTEAFF. The full variable domain, rest sourced from reference TRBV28 and TRBJ1-1, is DVKVTQSSRYLVKRTGEKVFLECVQDMDHENMFWYRQDPGLGLRLIYFSYDVKMKEKGDIPEGYSVSREKKERFSLILESASTNQTSMYLCASRDTEAFFGQGTRLTVV.

The V call is TRBV27, the J call TRBJ1-2, with a possible D match to TRBD1 (6 bases). The germline V gene encodes CDR1 MNHEY and CDR2 SMNVEV (reference sequence). The CDR3 sequence is 12 residues long. The V and J ends lost 3 bases and 9 bases respectively, with 11 bases between them. In DNA, the CDR3 is TGTGCCAGCAGTTTCGGGGGGGCGAGCTACACCTTC. Encoded protein: CASSFGGASYTF.

V usage is TRBV9 and J usage is TRBJ1-2, with TRBD1 matching over 7 bases. The germline V gene has CDR1 SGDLS and CDR2 YYNGEE. CDR3 length equals 13 residues. Unmatched junction bases numbered 4, after V lost 0 bases and J lost 8 bases. The CDR3 nucleotides read TGTGCCAGCAGCGTAGGGGCAGGGGGAGGCTACACCTTC. Encoded protein: CASSVGAGGGYTF.

This chain joins TRBV7-9 and TRBJ2-3, with unresolved D. Germline CDR1 SEHNR, CDR2 FQNEAQ (reference sequence). The CDR3 consists of 12 residues. Trimming removed 1 base at V and 11 bases at J, with 10 bases between. The chain's CDR3 is CASSLESSGQYF. Here the CDR3 DNA reads TGTGCCAGCAGCTTAGAATCATCAGGGCAGTATTTT.

The rearrangement joins TRBV30 to TRBJ1-1, with 7 bases that match TRBD1. The CDR3 covers 11 residues. V lost 2 bases, J lost 11 bases, and 5 bases stayed unmatched. Germline values: CDR1 GTSNPN, CDR2 SVGIG (reference sequence). The CDR3 loop is CAWSLGGQAFF. The CDR3 region has the DNA TGTGCCTGGAGTTTGGGGGGACAGGCTTTCTTT.

The V and J genes are TRBV28 and TRBJ1-5, with 7 positions matching TRBD1. From germline, CDR1 is MDHEN and CDR2 SYDVKM. The CDR3 has 14 amino acids. J lost 1 base, V lost 5 bases, and 2 bases had no gene match. CDR3 bases: TGTGCCAGCAGTCCACAGGGGAGCAATCAGCCCCAGCATTTT. Encoded protein: CASSPQGSNQPQHF.

This chain links TRBV7-6 with TRBJ2-7, with 7 nucleotides matching TRBD1. J lost 2 bases, V lost 0 bases, and 4 bases had no gene match. The CDR3 length is 15 residues. Germline V lookup: CDR1 SGHVS, CDR2 FNYEAQ. The CDR3: CASSLAGTATYEQYF. CDR3 DNA: TGTGCCAGCAGCTTAGCAGGGACAGCGACCTACGAGCAGTACTTC.

The rearrangement uses TRBV7-8 and TRBJ1-1, with 10 bases fitting TRBD1. The length of the CDR3 is 16 residues. Germline CDR1 and CDR2: SGHVS and FQNEAQ. V trimming: 1 base; J trimming: 4 bases; junction bases outside the gene matches: 6. The CDR3 region is CASSLGDRGRSTEAFF. The CDR3 DNA reads as TGTGCCAGCAGCTTAGGGGACAGGGGACGGTCCACTGAAGCTTTCTTT.

The gene calls are TRBV4-2 and TRBJ1-2; TRBD1 matches 10 bases. In germline, CDR1 is LGHNA, CDR2 YNFKEQ. V dropped 4 bases and J dropped 8; count of bases not matched to a gene: 13. The CDR3 extends over 16 amino acids. The CDR3 spells CASSLLPGTGADGYTF. CDR3 DNA: TGTGCCAGCAGCCTTCTCCCCGGGACAGGGGCTGACGGCTACACCTTC.

The chain carries TRBV19 and TRBJ2-1; possible D gene TRBD1, 6 bases. The V gene's germline CDR1 is LNHDA and CDR2 SQIVND (reference sequence). The V gene lost 4 bases and the J gene lost 5 bases, with 15 bases spanning the gap. The CDR3 totals 15 residues. CDR3: CASSTPRDNHNEQFF. CDR3 in DNA: TGTGCCAGTAGTACCCCCCGGGACAACCACAATGAGCAGTTCTTC.

This CDR3 reads CAISESVVSSYNEQFF. CDR3 bases: TGTGCCATCAGTGAGTCGGTAGTGAGCTCCTACAATGAGCAGTTCTTC. The J gene is TRBJ2-1, the V gene TRBV10-3, with unresolved D. There are 16 residues in the CDR3. The V end was cut by 0 bases, the J end by 0 bases, with 9 bases between. Germline lookup yields CDR1 ENHRY and CDR2 SYGVKD.

The genes are TRBV7-2 and TRBJ1-2, with a possible D match to TRBD1 (6 bases). The CDR3 sequence is 13 residues long. V lost 0 bases and J 8 bases, leaving 10 bases between the germline ends. Germline loops: CDR1 SGHTA, CDR2 FQGNSA. CDR3 coding DNA: TGTGCCAGCAGCTTAGCGAGGGGGGGAGGCTACACCTTC. Its protein is CASSLARGGGYTF.